The 9 T cell receptor delta chains below were found in one sample sequenced in a study of gammadelta T cells in human blood. TCRdb reanalysed the RT-PCR reads via CATT. The sample carries some 330 delta-chain clones, about 45% recorded once. The sequenced sample consisted of non-Vgamma9Vdelta2 gamma-delta T cells from cord blood. Receptors were obtained from a newborn.

This clone is large in the sample. Distinct nucleotide sequences in the sample also encode this CDR3. The V gene is TRDV3, the J gene TRDJ1, with 10 bases aligning to TRDD3. Germline CDR1 TVYSNPD, CDR2 GDNSRS (reference sequence). The CDR3 is 18 amino acids. Trimming at V came to 0 bases and at J to 1 base, leaving 14 bases not matched to a gene. This CDR3 reads CAFRPTTVLGDPTDKLIF. The CDR3 DNA reads as TGTGCCTTTAGGCCCACTACCGTACTGGGGGATCCCACCGATAAACTCATCTTT.

By share, this clone ranks as large (0.1 to 1%). The chain recombines TRDV1 with TRDJ1, with TRDD3 identical over 12 bases. The CDR3 length is 22 residues. V lost 2 bases and J lost 8; bases outside the gene matches: 27. Germline CDR1 reads TSWWSYY; CDR2 reads QGS. As DNA, the CDR3 is TGTGCTCTTGGGGAATTAGACCACAATGGCCTTCTGGGGGATACGGCCAGATTCAAACTCATCTTT. This codes for CALGELDHNGLLGDTARFKLIF.

This clone was picked up a small number of times. The germline gene is not matched at one end of the junction; a read error may be the cause. The sample has other DNA sequences that encode this CDR3 too. The V and J genes are TRDV1 and TRDJ1; 8 nucleotides match TRDD3. The CDR3 is 21 residues long. Germline-derived CDR1 and CDR2 are TSWWSYY and QGS. Written as DNA, the CDR3 is TGTGCTCTTGGGGAACTCTCCCCTATCAACTGGGGGGATAAGTACACTGATAAACTCATCTTT. This encodes CALGELSPINWGDKYTDKLIF.

Remarks on this clone: A single base separates this from a much larger clone, so it may be a read error. Other DNA sequences in this specimen translate into the identical CDR3. The chain combines TRDV1 with TRDJ1; TRDD3 might be the D (5 bases). V lost 4 bases to trimming and J lost 5 bases, with 32 bases between them. Germline lookup yields CDR1 TSWWSYY and CDR2 QGS. There are 20 residues in the CDR3. CDR3: CALGGRTRWGLAGAPDKLIF. The CDR3 region has the DNA TGTGCTCTTGGGGGCCGAACGCGATGGGGCTTAGCGGGGGCACCTGATAAACTCATCTTT.

This clone rates as large. Additional DNA sequences in this sample encode the identical CDR3. The V and J genes are TRDV1 and TRDJ1, with 8 bases lining up with TRDD3. With V trimmed by 2 bases and J by 0 bases, 8 bases remained unmatched. The CDR3 is 17 amino acids. The germline gives CDR1 TSWWSYY, CDR2 QGS. The DNA of the CDR3 is TGTGCTCTTGGGGAATTCTTCCGACTGGGGGACACCGATAAACTCATCTTT. Encoded protein: CALGEFFRLGDTDKLIF.

About this clone itself: A far larger clone differs by one base, so this is likely a read error. The chain employs TRDV3 and TRDJ1, with 13 bases that match TRDD3. J gave up 1 base and V 2 bases, and 7 bases lay outside the gene matches. This CDR3 is built from 16 residues. Germline lookup yields CDR1 TVYSNPD and CDR2 GDNSRS (reference sequence). The CDR3 bases are TGTGCCTTTGTACTGGGGGATACGAAGTGCACCGATAAACTCATCTTT. This gives the protein CAFVLGDTKCTDKLIF.

This clone ranks as hyperexpanded (1% or more). V usage is TRDV1 and J usage is TRDJ2; 9 bases are a match to TRDD3. CDR1 and CDR2 from the germline V gene are TSWWSYY and QGS. The junction had 13 bases not matched to a gene; V was cut back by 1 base and J by 4 bases. This CDR3 comprises 19 residues. Here the CDR3 DNA reads TGTGCTCTTGGGGAACGGCTCTTACCTTGGGGGATAGGGACAGCACAACTCTTCTTT. Protein product: CALGERLLPWGIGTAQLFF.

As concerns this clone: Since a far larger clone is one base different, this is likely a read error. Other DNA sequences in this sample translate to the same CDR3. The chain has TRDV1 and TRDJ1; TRDD3 agrees at 10 bases. Looked up from germline, CDR1 is TSWWSYY and CDR2 is QGS. The CDR3 runs to 22 residues. The CDR3 here is CALGELSYKGLGDTPRTDKLIF. In DNA form, the CDR3 reads TGTGCTCTTGGGGAACTCTCCTACAAGGGGTTGGGGGATACCCCCAGGACCGATAAACTCATCTTC.

As to this clone: It may be a read error: a sequence one base away is much more abundant. The rearrangement links TRDV1 to TRDJ1, with 13 bases that match TRDD3. V shed 4 bases and J 2 bases; nucleotides not matched to a gene: 19. The CDR3 totals 21 residues. Germline CDR1 reads TSWWSYY; CDR2 reads QGS. CDR3 in amino acids: CALGGTSHPVLGDTRTDKLIF. CDR3 nucleotides: TGTGCTCTTGGGGGCACTTCCCACCCCGTACTGGGGGATACGCGGACCGATAAACTCATCTTT.